This TCR beta chain was captured by sequencing in a study of blood T cell repertoires in COVID-19 (dated by TCRdb to the early 2020s). About the study as a whole: Samples covering the acute and convalescent phases of COVID-19 were provided by collaborators in the United States, Italy and Spain. The repertoires were released in a freely available public database intended as a resource for research on the immune response to SARS-CoV-2. The material from the prospective study consisted of cDNA or gDNA derived from T cells, B-cell-depleted T cells, or PBMCs. Subjects who had been exposed to COVID-19, were actively infected with it, or had recovered from it provided the deeply sampled blood TCRbeta repertoires that made up the dataset. A de-identified subject ID, COVID-19 status, age in years and sex were almost always included in the sample metadata. The samples were drawn from two sources: the first 160 participants of the ongoing ImmuneRACE study, and 1,254 subjects contributed by 6 global collaborators. HLA class I and class II types, where available, came from metadata supplied by the sample provider rather than from assay-based typing. Paper-wide results and their limitations: The quantity of clinical and demographic metadata differed by source and by participant and was supplied without curation.

Each collaborating institution followed its own protocols to collect whole blood in K2EDTA tubes. Collaborator samples were shipped for TCRbeta analysis as frozen whole blood, isolated PBMCs, or DNA extracted from either sample type. TCRbeta CDR3 regions were amplified from genomic DNA using the immunoSEQ Assay, a bias-controlled multiplex PCR. From the authors' description of their analysis: Within the assay, amplification of reference gene primers was used to estimate how many nucleated cells each sample contained. Sequence reads were collapsed and filtered to measure the absolute abundance of every unique TCRbeta CDR3 rearrangement. Productive Simpson clonality was computed per sample as the square root of Simpson's diversity index over productive rearrangements. This immuneACCESS table, as held by TCRdb, lists in-frame sequences with V and J called but not all clones. Of the missing ones, under half trace to an unresolved V gene in checked studies; the others have no known cause. The V and J calls and clone size were taken over from that table, and D and trimming were inferred from the DNA. The sample profile shows around 120,000 clones; 69% of them were found once. The ten biggest clones cover 2% to 2.5% of the sample.

CDR1 and CDR2 are read off the germline V gene (reference sequence) as MNHNY and SVGAGI. The junction shows trimming of 5 bases on V and 7 bases on J, and the gene matches do not reach 10 bases of it. The CDR3 covers 14 residues, taking in both the cysteine and the phenylalanine. Of all the DNA, just the CDR3 is kept, 42 bases in frame from base 1. On this clone itself: Which antigen it targets is not known. Base qualities were left out, and no much larger clone turns up one base away.

The TCR comes from an older woman with acute or convalescent COVID-19. The chain is encoded by TRBV6-6 joined to TRBJ1-2, and TRBD1 matches 7 of the central bases. Sequenced: peripheral blood. The bases read TGTGCCAGCAGTCAACAGGGGAGTGGGGTTGGCTACACCTTC. This is translated as CASSQQGSGVGYTF.